Presented here are 26 T cell receptor beta chains from one specimen sequenced in a study of T cells after yellow fever vaccination. TCRdb called the 5' RACE reads again in MiXCR, with one record for every CDR3 protein. The table records 300,000 to 350,000 distinct CDR3 sequences, about 11% of them present only once. The input for sequencing was CD4+ T cells sorted from PBMCs, taken 45 days after the yellow fever booster vaccination. The receptors come from a man aged 18 to 35 who received the YFV17D yellow fever vaccine.

V gene TRBV10-3 combines with J gene TRBJ2-5; D possibly matches TRBD1 or TRBD2 (6 bases each). The germline V and J ends were trimmed by 6 bases and 4 bases, with 12 bases remaining between them. Germline CDR1 is ENHRY and CDR2 is SYGVKD. The CDR3 extends over 13 amino acids. CDR3 coding DNA: TGTGCCATCAGGGTGGGGGGCCTAGAGACCCAGTACTTC. This sequence encodes CAIRVGGLETQYF.

This chain connects TRBV10-3 to TRBJ2-3, with 8 bases lining up with TRBD1. After removal of 6 bases from V and 6 bases from J, the junction contained 11 bases not matched to a gene. The CDR3 is made up of 15 amino acids. CDR1 is ENHRY, CDR2 SYGVKD, per germline. As DNA, the CDR3 is TGTGCCATCAGGGACAGGGTTCGTGGACTGGATACGCAGTATTTT. Translation: CAIRDRVRGLDTQYF.

This clonotype was found many times. The CDR3 reads CASSQPGPMGGDTQYF. CDR3 sequence (DNA): TGTGCCAGCAGCCAGCCGGGACCTATGGGTGGAGATACGCAGTATTTT. The chain recombines TRBV4-2 with TRBJ2-3; tentatively, D is TRBD1 or TRBD2 (5 bases each). Germline CDR1 is LGHNA and CDR2 is YNFKEQ. V was cut by 3 bases and J by 5 bases, with 18 bases left in between. The CDR3 covers 16 residues.

The chain carries TRBV4-3 and TRBJ2-6, with a tentative D call TRBD1 (5 bases). The V gene lost 1 base and the J gene lost 0 bases, with 16 bases spanning the gap. The length of the CDR3 is 19 residues. Germline V lookup: CDR1 LGHNA, CDR2 YSLEER. The CDR3 spells CASSQATAPTLSGANVLTF. DNA for the CDR3: TGCGCCAGCAGCCAAGCGACAGCCCCAACCCTCTCTGGGGCCAACGTCCTGACTTTC.

J is TRBJ1-1 and V is TRBV29-1; TRBD1 is a possible D gene (5 bases). The germline V gene encodes CDR1 SQVTM and CDR2 ANQGSEA. V was clipped by 6 bases and J by 0 bases, with 17 bases between them. The length of the CDR3 is 15 residues. The CDR3, as DNA: TGCAGCGTAGCCGCGGGGTGGGGGATGAACACTGAAGCTTTCTTT. Amino acid sequence: CSVAAGWGMNTEAFF.

This clonotype was seen a handful of times. V is TRBV7-2 and J is TRBJ1-4, with TRBD1 matching over 7 bases. The CDR3 consists of 15 residues. From germline, CDR1 is SGHTA and CDR2 FQGNSA. Unmatched junction bases numbered 6, after V lost 6 bases and J lost 2 bases. This CDR3 reads CASRQTGATNEKLFF. The CDR3 nucleotides read TGTGCCAGCAGGCAAACAGGGGCCACTAATGAAAAACTGTTTTTT.

This clonotype showed up many times. This rearrangement joins TRBV5-4 to TRBJ1-2; D is perhaps TRBD1 (5 bases). The V gene's germline CDR1 is SGHNT and CDR2 YYREEE (reference sequence). V lost 6 bases and J 8 bases, leaving 23 bases between the germline ends. The length of the CDR3 is 15 residues. The DNA for the CDR3 is TGTGCCAGCACAACTATGGGACTGTCCCAAGGGGGCTACACCTTC. It yields the protein CASTTMGLSQGGYTF.

This clonotype was counted between two and nine times. The chain combines TRBV19 with TRBJ2-1, with 11 bases fitting TRBD1. With 5 bases clipped from V and 8 bases from J, the junction kept 8 bases outside the gene matches. The CDR3 sequence is 15 residues long. Germline V gene lookup returns CDR1 LNHDA and CDR2 SQIVND (reference sequence). This chain's CDR3 is CASSADRGPVYEQFF. CDR3 bases: TGTGCCAGTAGTGCGGACAGGGGGCCGGTCTATGAGCAGTTCTTC.

In its sample, this clonotype was seen many times. V is TRBV12-3 or TRBV12-4 and J is TRBJ2-7; D remains unclear. CDR3 size: 14 residues. V was shortened by 5 bases and J by 2 bases, with 13 bases between the two germline ends. In DNA, the CDR3 is TGTGCCAGCAGTCGACCTGAAGTTCCCTACGAGCAGTACGTC. The encoded protein is CASSRPEVPYEQYV.

This clonotype turned up a few times. CDR3 amino acids: CASSFGRGTNTEAFF. In nucleotides, the CDR3 is TGCGCCAGCAGCTTTGGCAGGGGGACGAACACTGAAGCTTTCTTT. The chain has TRBV5-1 and TRBJ1-1; 7 nucleotides line up with TRBD1. V lost 2 bases to trimming and J lost 1 base; unmatched junction nucleotides: 5. CDR1 and CDR2 from the germline V gene are SGHRS and YFSETQ. The CDR3 has 15 amino acids.

Many counts were recorded for this clonotype. The gene calls are TRBV5-6 and TRBJ2-3; TRBD1 might be the D (6 bases). Germline lookup yields CDR1 SGHDT and CDR2 YYEEEE. CDR3 size: 16 residues. The V gene lost 3 bases and the J gene lost 3 bases, with 17 bases spanning the gap. The DNA of the CDR3 is TGTGCCAGCAGCTGGAGGAGGTGGCAGGGGACAGATACGCAGTATTTT. This translates into CASSWRRWQGTDTQYF.

The rearrangement joins TRBV6-5 to TRBJ1-1, with 8 bases matching TRBD1. CDR3 length: 14 residues. With 6 bases clipped from V and 0 bases from J, the junction kept 3 bases outside the gene matches. Germline V gene sequence: CDR1 MNHEY, CDR2 SVGAGI. DNA for the CDR3: TGTGCCAGCAGCCCGACAGGGGTGAACACTGAAGCTTTCTTT. Its translation: CASSPTGVNTEAFF.

In this sample, this clonotype turned up a few times. V gene TRBV18 combines with J gene TRBJ1-1; maybe TRBD1 (6 bases). The CDR3 spans 16 residues. V was pared by 0 bases and J by 1 base, with 12 bases between. From germline, CDR1 is KGHSH and CDR2 LQKENI. The CDR3 DNA sequence: TGTGCCAGCTCACCACCGAGTGGGGGCCCGAACACTGAAGCTTTCTTT. Amino acids: CASSPPSGGPNTEAFF.

This clonotype was seen only a few times. The chain carries TRBV5-1 and TRBJ2-5, with 9 bases identical to TRBD2. The CDR3 runs to 15 residues. Germline lookup yields CDR1 SGHRS and CDR2 YFSETQ. J gave up 1 base and V 4 bases, and 5 bases lay outside the gene matches. For the CDR3, the DNA is TGCGCCAGCAGCCTCAAACTAGCGGGCCAAGAGACCCAGTACTTC. The encoded protein is CASSLKLAGQETQYF.

The gene calls are TRBV12-3 or TRBV12-4 and TRBJ1-2, with TRBD1 matching 7 bases. The length of the CDR3 is 16 residues. The ends lost 1 base at V and 8 bases at J; junction bases unmatched: 13. CDR3 nucleotide sequence: TGTGCCAGCAGTTTAGGGAGGACAGGACGAACGGGGGGCTACACCTTC. Translated, it gives CASSLGRTGRTGGYTF.

The chain is built from TRBV6-6 and TRBJ2-2; D gene unclear. V shed 2 bases and J shed 6 bases, with 7 bases lying between them. The CDR3 extends over 13 amino acids. Germline CDR1 and CDR2: MNHNY and SVGAGI (reference sequence). In DNA form, the CDR3 reads TGTGCCAGCAGTTACGAGTTCCCCGGGGAGCTGTTTTTT. Translating gives CASSYEFPGELFF.

This clonotype occurred many times. This chain connects TRBV3-1 to TRBJ2-7; the D gene is possibly TRBD2 (6 bases). CDR3 length: 15 amino acids. V shed 3 bases and J shed 0 bases, with 12 bases lying between them. Germline CDR1 reads LGHDT; CDR2 reads YNNKEL (reference sequence). The CDR3 DNA sequence: TGTGCCAGCAGCCAGCACGGCGGGGTCTCCTACGAGCAGTACTTC. Protein sequence: CASSQHGGVSYEQYF.

The chain recombines TRBV4-1 with TRBJ2-3; maybe TRBD2 (6 bases). Germline V gene data show CDR1 as MGHRA and CDR2 as YSYEKL. The V end lost 3 bases, the J end lost 6 bases, and 13 bases lay between the germline ends. The CDR3 contains 14 residues. The CDR3 sequence is CASSQGGAGDTQYF. CDR3 nucleotides: TGCGCCAGCAGCCAGGGCGGGGCTGGTGATACGCAGTATTTT.

This clonotype was detected a few times. V is TRBV9 and J is TRBJ2-5; D may match TRBD1 or TRBD2 (5 bases each). CDR3 length equals 15 residues. Germline assignment: CDR1 SGDLS and CDR2 YYNGEE. The V and J ends lost 3 bases and 5 bases respectively, with 17 bases between them. The CDR3 DNA is TGTGCCAGCAGCGCGGCCCTGGGGGAGAGGGAGACCCAGTACTTC. Translated, it gives CASSAALGERETQYF.

This chain connects TRBV6-1 to TRBJ2-5, with 9 bases aligning to TRBD1. The CDR3 loop spans 16 amino acids. With V trimmed by 4 bases and J by 5 bases, 11 bases remained unmatched. The germline CDR1 and CDR2 sequences are MNHNS and SASEGT. DNA of the CDR3: TGTGCCAGCAGTGGGGTCCCGGGACAGGGTGCGGAGACCCAGTACTTC. Translating gives CASSGVPGQGAETQYF.

This clonotype was detected only a few times. V gene TRBV9 combines with J gene TRBJ1-1; D is uncertain. V lost 0 bases and J 0 bases, leaving 6 bases between the germline ends. Germline CDR1 and CDR2: SGDLS and YYNGEE. CDR3 length: 14 amino acids. CDR3 sequence reads: CASSVGNMNTEAFF. The CDR3, as DNA: TGTGCCAGCAGCGTAGGGAACATGAACACTGAAGCTTTCTTT.

This chain links TRBV2 with TRBJ1-5; D unclear. The germline V gene encodes CDR1 SNHLY and CDR2 FYNNEI. The V end was cut by 4 bases, the J end by 5 bases, with 3 bases between. CDR3 size: 11 residues. For the CDR3, the DNA is TGTGCCAGCAGTGTAGATCAGCCCCAGCATTTT. Its protein is CASSVDQPQHF.

This clonotype showed up many times. The chain employs TRBV6-5 and TRBJ1-3; 7 bases align to TRBD1. J lost 5 bases, V lost 6 bases, and 10 bases had no gene match. The CDR3 is 15 residues long. Germline loops: CDR1 MNHEY, CDR2 SVGAGI. DNA for the CDR3: TGTGCCAGCAGGCCACCGGGACAGACTCGAAACACCATATATTTT. Protein product: CASRPPGQTRNTIYF.

This clonotype was seen a handful of times. The chain combines TRBV7-2 with TRBJ1-4; D is undetermined. V was shortened by 0 bases and J by 5 bases, with 10 bases between the two germline ends. The CDR3 extends over 15 amino acids. CDR1 is SGHTA and CDR2 is FQGNSA in the germline V gene. This chain's CDR3 is CASSLAAGLNEKLFF. The CDR3, as DNA: TGTGCCAGCAGCTTAGCGGCAGGCCTAAATGAAAAACTGTTTTTT. The complete variable domain, with remaining parts taken from reference TRBV7-2 and TRBJ1-4, reads GAGVSQSPSNKVTEKGKDVELRCDPISGHTALYWYRQSLGQGLEFLIYFQGNSAPDKSGLPSDRFSAERTGGSVSTLTIQRTQQEDSAVYLCASSLAAGLNEKLFFGSGTQLSVL.

The chain has TRBV5-1 and TRBJ2-5, with no clear D. Trimming shortened V by 0 bases and J by 5 bases, and 11 bases separated the two germline ends. Germline-derived CDR1 and CDR2 are SGHRS and YFSETQ. The CDR3 covers 14 residues. CDR3 DNA: TGCGCCAGCAGCTTGGATCCGACGGGCGAGACCCAGTACTTC. Translation gives CASSLDPTGETQYF.

The V and J genes are TRBV2 and TRBJ1-5; no reliable D call. The ends were cut back, 4 bases at V and 1 base at J, with 14 bases in the middle. This CDR3 region has 16 residues. Per germline, CDR1 SNHLY and CDR2 FYNNEI. This chain's CDR3 is CASSGGIGTSNQPQHF. In nucleotides, the CDR3 is TGTGCCAGCAGTGGGGGAATAGGCACAAGCAATCAGCCCCAGCATTTT.